The rows below give T cell receptor beta chains drawn from one sample of a study of blood T cell repertoires in COVID-19. Only in-frame clones appear in the TCRdb table, and some are missing; sequencing was by immunoSEQ multiplex PCR. Seen here are about 290,000 clones, 89% observed once, and the top ten hold around 1.7%. Input material: PBMCs or T cells enriched from blood (not recorded which). The source of these receptors is a woman aged 40 to 50 who had recovered from COVID-19. CDR3s include the opening cysteine and the closing phenylalanine or tryptophan. The order of the fields is J gene, D gene, V gene, clone size, CDR3 protein, CDR3 DNA. A D gene is named only where the DNA matches it firmly. Size is omitted from some rows. Given values are once, few, many or a class for expanded clones.

>TRBJ2-1|TRBD2|TRBV5-1|.
CASSLGLAGGEQFF
TGCGCCAGCAGCTTGGGACTAGCGGGAGGAGAGCAGTTCTTC
>TRBJ1-1|.|TRBV12-3/TRBV12-4|.
CASSTSGADEAFF
TGTGCCAGCAGTACAAGTGGAGCGGATGAAGCTTTCTTT
>TRBJ1-2|TRBD1|TRBV6-2/TRBV6-3|.
CASSRTGVYGYTF
TGTGCCAGCAGTAGGACAGGCGTCTATGGCTACACCTTC
>TRBJ1-1|.|TRBV19|.
CASSIDQTPRAFF
TGTGCCAGTAGTATAGACCAGACCCCGAGGGCTTTCTTT
>TRBJ2-7|TRBD2|TRBV15|once
CATSPGRGGLHEQYF
TGTGCCACCAGCCCAGGACGGGGGGGCCTTCACGAGCAGTACTTC
>TRBJ1-5|TRBD1|TRBV19|.
CASSISRTGAWQPQHF
TGTGCCAGTAGTATAAGCCGGACAGGGGCCTGGCAGCCCCAGCATTTT
>TRBJ1-1|.|TRBV4-2|once
CASSRTPQGNTEAFF
TGTGCCAGCAGCCGCACACCCCAGGGAAACACTGAAGCTTTCTTT
>TRBJ1-1|TRBD1|TRBV5-1|.
CASSSWDRSTEAFF
TGCGCCAGCAGCTCCTGGGACAGGAGCACTGAAGCTTTCTTT
>TRBJ2-5|TRBD1|TRBV10-3|.
CAISEGQGGRETQYF
TGTGCCATCAGTGAGGGACAGGGCGGTCGAGAGACCCAGTACTTC
>TRBJ1-2|.|TRBV25-1|once
CASSEFGGKGFYGYTF
TGTGCCAGCAGTGAATTCGGGGGGAAGGGATTCTATGGCTACACCTTC
>TRBJ1-5|TRBD1|TRBV6-1|.
CASSEAPDRAQPQHF
TGTGCCAGCAGTGAAGCACCAGACAGGGCCCAGCCCCAGCATTTT
>TRBJ2-3|TRBD2|TRBV7-2|.
CASKAGAGSDTQYF
TGTGCCAGCAAAGCGGGAGCGGGCTCAGATACGCAGTATTTT
>TRBJ1-2|.|TRBV3-1/TRBV3-2|.
CASSQSQGGGYTF
TGTGCCAGCAGCCAATCCCAGGGCGGTGGCTACACCTTC
>TRBJ1-5|.|TRBV7-9|.
CASQTGRGQPQHF
TGTGCCAGCCAAACAGGGCGGGGGCAGCCCCAGCATTTT
>TRBJ1-6|.|TRBV7-2|.
CASSLVVGDSPLHF
TGTGCCAGCAGCTTAGTAGTGGGAGATTCACCCCTCCACTTT
>TRBJ2-3|TRBD2|TRBV19|.
CASSTLVGGTIGDTQYF
TGTGCCAGTAGTACGTTAGTCGGGGGGACGATCGGAGATACGCAGTATTTT
>TRBJ1-1|.|TRBV12-3/TRBV12-4|.
CASSRQTEAFF
TGTGCCAGCAGCCGACAGACTGAAGCTTTCTTT
>TRBJ1-6|.|TRBV7-2|.
CASSLGLNSPLHF
TGTGCCAGCAGCCTGGGACTTAATTCACCCCTCCACTTT
>TRBJ1-3|.|TRBV5-1|.
CASSLRQGSGNTIYF
TGCGCCAGCAGCTTGCGGCAGGGCTCTGGAAACACCATATATTTT
>TRBJ1-3|.|TRBV18|.
CASSPPDNSGNTIYF
TGTGCCAGCTCACCACCCGACAACTCTGGAAACACCATATATTTT
>TRBJ2-6|.|TRBV13|.
CASSPSTGSGANVLTF
TGTGCCAGCAGCCCCTCAACAGGGTCAGGGGCCAACGTCCTGACTTTC
>TRBJ2-5|TRBD2|TRBV2|.
CASTRSGRMETQYF
TGTGCCAGCACCCGAAGCGGGAGGATGGAGACCCAGTACTTC
>TRBJ1-4|TRBD1|TRBV25-1|.
CASRGQGNEKLFF
TGTGCCAGCAGGGGACAGGGGAATGAAAAACTGTTTTTT
>TRBJ2-3|.|TRBV30|.
CAWSVRTGRGTDTQYF
TGTGCCTGGAGTGTACGGACTGGGCGCGGGACAGATACGCAGTATTTT
>TRBJ1-4|.|TRBV30|.
CARAAATNEKLFF
TGTGCCAGAGCAGCGGCAACTAATGAAAAACTGTTTTTT
>TRBJ2-6|.|TRBV6-5|.
CASFALSSGANVLTF
TGTGCCAGCTTTGCGTTAAGCTCTGGGGCCAACGTCCTGACTTTC